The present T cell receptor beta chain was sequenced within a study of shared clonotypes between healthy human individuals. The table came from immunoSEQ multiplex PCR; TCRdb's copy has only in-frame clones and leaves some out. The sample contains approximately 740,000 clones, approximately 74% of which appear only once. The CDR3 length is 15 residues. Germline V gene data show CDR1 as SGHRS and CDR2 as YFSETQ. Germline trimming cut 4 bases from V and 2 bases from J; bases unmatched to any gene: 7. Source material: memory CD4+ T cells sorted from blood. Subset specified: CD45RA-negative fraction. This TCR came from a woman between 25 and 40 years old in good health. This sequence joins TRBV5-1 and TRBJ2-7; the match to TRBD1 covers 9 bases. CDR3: CASSPGTGSTYEQYF. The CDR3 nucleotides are TGCGCCAGCAGCCCGGGGACAGGGTCGACCTACGAGCAGTACTTC. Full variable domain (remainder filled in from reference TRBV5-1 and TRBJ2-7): KAGVTQTPRYLIKTRGQQVTLSCSPISGHRSVSWYQQTPGQGLQFLFEYFSETQRNKGNFPGRFSGRQFSNSRSEMNVSTLELGDSALYLCASSPGTGSTYEQYFGPGTRLTVT.